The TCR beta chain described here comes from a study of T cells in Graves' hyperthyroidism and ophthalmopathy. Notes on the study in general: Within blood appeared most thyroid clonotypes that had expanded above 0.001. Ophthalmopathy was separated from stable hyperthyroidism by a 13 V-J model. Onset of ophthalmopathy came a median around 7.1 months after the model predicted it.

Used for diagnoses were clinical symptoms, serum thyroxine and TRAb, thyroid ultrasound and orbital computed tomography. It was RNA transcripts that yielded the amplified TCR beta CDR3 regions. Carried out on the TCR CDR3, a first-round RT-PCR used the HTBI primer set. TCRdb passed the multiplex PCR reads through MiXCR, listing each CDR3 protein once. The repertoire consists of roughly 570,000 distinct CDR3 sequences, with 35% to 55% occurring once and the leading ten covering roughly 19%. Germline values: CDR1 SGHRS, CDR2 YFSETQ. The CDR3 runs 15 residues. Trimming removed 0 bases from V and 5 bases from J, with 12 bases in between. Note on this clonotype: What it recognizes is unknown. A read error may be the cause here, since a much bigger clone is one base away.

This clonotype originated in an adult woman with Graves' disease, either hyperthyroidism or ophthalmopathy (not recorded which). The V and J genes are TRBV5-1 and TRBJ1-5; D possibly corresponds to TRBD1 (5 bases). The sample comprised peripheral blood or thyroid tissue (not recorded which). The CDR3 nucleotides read TGCGCCAGCAGCTTGGCGGGACTCCCGGATCAGCCCCAGCATTTT. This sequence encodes CASSLAGLPDQPQHF.